This T cell receptor beta chain was sequenced during a study of cytomegalovirus exposure and HLA in healthy donors. Germline V gene lookup returns CDR1 SEHNR and CDR2 FQNEAQ (reference sequence). V was pared by 3 bases and J by 5 bases, with 5 bases of the junction left unmatched. The CDR3 runs to 15 residues. In nominal health when sampled, donors likely had unrecorded immune exposures nonetheless. This PCR relied on a set of 60 Vbeta primers and 13 Jbeta primers. Only in-frame clones appear in the TCRdb table, and some are missing; sequencing was by immunoSEQ multiplex PCR. The sample lists roughly 120,000 clones; approximately 80% were seen once.

J is TRBJ2-5 and V is TRBV7-9; 11 nucleotides agree with TRBD2. The TCR comes from a man in his forties or fifties in good health and CMV-seronegative. The sequenced sample consisted of PBMCs. The CDR3 sequence: CASSFSGGARETQYF. The CDR3 nucleotides read TGTGCCAGCAGCTTTAGCGGGGGGGCCAGGGAGACCCAGTACTTC.